A selection of T cell receptor beta chains follows, all from one sample in a study of cytomegalovirus exposure and HLA in healthy donors. Profiled with immunoSEQ multiplex PCR; TCRdb holds only in-frame clones, not every one. Of under 150,000 clones detected, around 81% appear once; the ten largest clones hold 0.7%. The sample taken for sequencing was PBMCs. All receptors derive from a young man in good health and CMV-seronegative. Both conserved end residues are part of each CDR3. D genes are given only for firm matches. Some rows mark clone size as missing; the rest say once, few, many or name a class of expanded clone.

clone_size j_call v_call d_call cdr3_length cdr3_aa cdr3_nt
- TRBJ2-7 TRBV2 TRBD1 12 CARQGSPYEQYF TGTGCCAGACAGGGGTCCCCCTACGAGCAGTACTTC
- TRBJ2-1 TRBV29-1 - 14 CSVEERSSYNEQFF TGCAGCGTTGAGGAGAGAAGCTCCTACAATGAGCAGTTCTTC
- TRBJ1-4 TRBV5-1 - 12 CASSGSGAKLFF TGCGCCAGCAGCGGATCAGGGGCAAAACTGTTTTTT
- TRBJ2-5 TRBV4-3 - 18 CASSQDGEGLAFGETQYF TGCGCCAGCAGCCAAGATGGGGAAGGGCTAGCTTTTGGGGAGACCCAGTACTTC
- TRBJ1-2 TRBV9 - 13 CASRVTAVYGYTF TGTGCCAGCCGAGTGACAGCCGTCTATGGCTACACCTTC
- TRBJ1-4 TRBV7-6 TRBD1 13 CASSWTRDRALFF TGTGCCAGCAGCTGGACAAGAGACAGGGCACTGTTTTTT
- TRBJ1-4 TRBV28 - 13 CASSLVTGEKLFF TGTGCCAGCAGTTTGGTGACAGGTGAAAAACTGTTTTTT
- TRBJ2-1 TRBV19 TRBD1 14 CASSPQGASNEQFF TGTGCCAGTAGCCCACAGGGGGCGTCCAATGAGCAGTTCTTC
- TRBJ2-7 TRBV7-8 TRBD2 21 CASSKGLAGKPRGINSYEQYF TGTGCCAGCAGCAAAGGACTAGCGGGGAAACCGCGAGGAATAAACTCCTACGAGCAGTACTTC
- TRBJ2-3 TRBV2 - 11 CASRRGDTQYF TGTGCCAGCAGGCGGGGAGATACGCAGTATTTT
- TRBJ1-2 TRBV7-2 - 14 CASSLGGANYGYTF TGTGCCAGCAGCTTAGGGGGCGCGAACTATGGCTACACCTTC
few TRBJ1-2 TRBV30 - 14 CAWGGRMGGYGYTF TGTGCCTGGGGCGGGAGGATGGGGGGCTATGGCTACACCTTC
- TRBJ2-7 TRBV6-5 - 11 CASSDSTEQYF TGTGCCAGCAGCGACAGTACCGAGCAGTACTTC
- TRBJ1-4 TRBV7-9 TRBD1 15 CASSPIPGQIGKLFF TGTGCCAGCAGCCCCATCCCGGGACAGATCGGAAAACTGTTTTTT
- TRBJ2-3 TRBV5-1 - 14 CASSLGDFTDTQYF TGCGCCAGCAGCTTGGGGGACTTCACAGATACGCAGTATTTT
- TRBJ1-2 TRBV29-1 - 12 CSVEEQGFGYTF TGCAGCGTTGAGGAACAGGGCTTTGGGTACACCTTC
- TRBJ2-3 TRBV6-5 - 15 CASSWTGGGSGGWYF TGTGCCAGCTCTTGGACAGGGGGTGGAAGCGGGGGGTGGTATTTT
- TRBJ2-3 TRBV5-1 TRBD2 17 CASSLGAGAGGPSTQYF TGCGCCAGCAGCTTGGGTGCTGGGGCGGGGGGGCCGAGTACGCAGTATTTT
- TRBJ2-6 TRBV10-2 TRBD2 20 CASSDLFSQRGAAGANVLTF TGCGCCAGCAGTGACCTTTTCTCTCAGCGGGGGGCGGCTGGGGCCAACGTCCTGACTTTC
- TRBJ1-2 TRBV6-1 - 15 CASMPTLRAGYGYTF TGTGCCAGCATGCCCACCTTAAGGGCGGGCTATGGCTACACCTTC
- TRBJ2-1 TRBV7-6 TRBD1 15 CASSDDRGSYNEQFF TGTGCCAGCAGCGACGACAGGGGATCCTACAATGAGCAGTTCTTC
- TRBJ1-4 TRBV19 - 10 CASRNEKLFF TGTGCCAGTCGGAATGAAAAACTGTTTTTT
once TRBJ1-6 TRBV6-5 - 15 CASSYSWGSNSPLHF TGTGCCAGCAGTTACTCGTGGGGCAGTAATTCACCCCTCCACTTT
- TRBJ2-1 TRBV4-2 TRBD2 15 CASSPTSGSYNEQFF TGTGCCAGCAGTCCGACTAGCGGCTCCTACAATGAGCAGTTCTTC
- TRBJ2-5 TRBV2 - 16 CASSGIAFGLQETQYF TGTGCCAGCAGCGGGATAGCGTTTGGCCTACAAGAGACCCAGTACTTC
few TRBJ2-3 TRBV4-3 - 15 CASSPARGRTDTQYF TGCGCCAGCAGCCCAGCAAGGGGCCGCACAGATACGCAGTATTTT
- TRBJ2-1 TRBV5-1 - 17 CASSMRLTGIPYNEQFF TGCGCCAGCAGCATGCGGTTAACAGGGATCCCCTACAATGAGCAGTTCTTC
- TRBJ1-1 TRBV9 TRBD1 16 CASSAQGAAMNTEAFF TGTGCCAGCAGCGCACAGGGGGCCGCCATGAACACTGAAGCTTTCTTT
- TRBJ2-1 TRBV5-4 - 15 CASSPRSTGNNEQFF TGTGCCAGCAGCCCCCGAAGCACAGGAAACAATGAGCAGTTCTTC
- TRBJ2-3 TRBV5-1 - 18 CASSLAVWPGRSTDTQYF TGCGCCAGCAGCTTGGCCGTTTGGCCAGGGCGAAGCACAGATACGCAGTATTTT
- TRBJ1-3 TRBV9 - 19 CASSVYQRAGPSSGNTIYF TGTGCCAGCAGCGTTTACCAGCGGGCGGGCCCAAGCTCTGGAAACACCATATATTTT
- TRBJ1-6 TRBV6-1 - 15 CASTQESSYNSPLHF TGTGCCAGTACACAGGAGAGCTCCTATAATTCACCCCTCCACTTT
- TRBJ2-1 TRBV7-3 TRBD2 16 CASSPGLASSYNEQFF TGTGCCAGCAGCCCGGGACTAGCGAGCTCCTACAATGAGCAGTTCTTC
once TRBJ1-1 TRBV7-3 TRBD1 14 CASSSDRGNTEAFF TGTGCCAGCAGCTCCGACAGGGGGAACACTGAAGCTTTCTTT
- TRBJ1-1 TRBV4-3 TRBD1 17 CASSHWTGGKGSTEAFF TGCGCCAGCAGCCATTGGACAGGGGGAAAGGGGAGCACTGAAGCTTTCTTT
- TRBJ2-7 TRBV4-3 TRBD1 17 CASSQGNSDRVSYEQYF TGCGCCAGCAGCCAAGGAAATTCAGACAGGGTCTCCTACGAGCAGTACTTC
- TRBJ2-2 TRBV30 TRBD2 16 CAWSFQAGGRGGELFF TGTGCCTGGAGTTTTCAAGCGGGGGGACGGGGCGGGGAGCTGTTTTTT
- TRBJ2-3 TRBV2 TRBD1 15 CASTLDREGGDTQYF TGTGCCAGCACCCTGGACAGGGAAGGAGGAGATACGCAGTATTTT
- TRBJ1-6 TRBV30 - 13 CAWSDQTGSPLHF TGTGCCTGGAGTGATCAGACAGGTTCGCCCCTCCACTTT
few TRBJ1-1 TRBV4-3 TRBD1 16 CASSQAFGTGKTEAFF TGCGCCAGCAGCCAAGCTTTTGGGACAGGGAAAACTGAAGCTTTCTTT
- TRBJ1-5 TRBV30 - 13 CACKTDYNQPQHF TGTGCCTGTAAAACGGACTACAATCAGCCCCAGCATTTT
few TRBJ1-1 TRBV6-1 - 13 CASPRARDTEAFF TGTGCCAGCCCTCGGGCGAGGGACACTGAAGCTTTCTTT
- TRBJ2-1 TRBV5-6 TRBD2 16 CASSQGLAAVYNEQFF TGTGCCAGCAGCCAGGGACTAGCGGCAGTTTACAATGAGCAGTTCTTC
- TRBJ1-1 TRBV5-6 - 13 CASSVGTGFEAFF TGTGCCAGCAGCGTCGGTACTGGTTTTGAAGCTTTCTTT
- TRBJ1-1 TRBV4-3 TRBD1 15 CASSPAGGAGKYAFF TGCGCCAGCAGCCCTGCAGGGGGCGCAGGAAAGTACGCTTTCTTT
- TRBJ1-3 TRBV6-5 - 13 CASCSYSGNTIYF TGTGCCAGCTGTTCGTACTCTGGAAACACCATATATTTT
- TRBJ2-7 TRBV7-9 TRBD1 15 CASSPPRTGIYEQYF TGTGCCAGCAGCCCGCCCAGGACAGGGATATACGAGCAGTACTTC
- TRBJ1-2 TRBV7-9 - 14 CASSLGRSNYGYTF TGTGCCAGCAGCTTAGGGCGGAGTAACTATGGCTACACCTTC
once TRBJ1-5 TRBV19 - 13 CASSPDPVGPQHF TGTGCCAGTAGCCCAGATCCAGTTGGGCCCCAGCATTTT
- TRBJ1-5 TRBV6-1 - 13 CASSAGMGQPQHF TGTGCCAGCAGTGCAGGGATGGGTCAGCCCCAGCATTTT
- TRBJ2-7 TRBV30 - 14 CAWSASTAGWEQYF TGTGCCTGGAGTGCGTCAACCGCAGGATGGGAGCAGTACTTC
- TRBJ1-3 TRBV19 - 17 CASREPRKGRSGNTIYF TGTGCCAGTAGAGAGCCGAGAAAAGGGAGGAGTGGAAACACCATATATTTT
- TRBJ1-1 TRBV10-3 - 14 CAIREASENTEAFF TGTGCCATCAGGGAGGCCAGTGAAAACACTGAAGCTTTCTTT
- TRBJ1-6 TRBV4-3 - 16 CASSHNGPGNNSPLHF TGCGCCAGCAGCCATAACGGGCCAGGGAATAATTCACCCCTCCACTTT
- TRBJ1-4 TRBV28 TRBD1 15 CASSLSAQGNEKLFF TGTGCCAGCAGTTTATCGGCACAGGGGAATGAAAAACTGTTTTTT
once TRBJ1-3 TRBV6-5 - 12 CASREVGNTIYF TGTGCCAGCAGGGAGGTGGGAAACACCATATATTTT
- TRBJ2-7 TRBV6-1 TRBD1 13 CAIPGQGAYEQYF TGTGCCATCCCGGGACAGGGGGCCTACGAGCAGTACTTC
once TRBJ2-7 TRBV6-5 TRBD1 13 CASRINRGEGQYF TGTGCCAGCAGAATCAACAGGGGAGAAGGGCAGTACTTC
- TRBJ2-2 TRBV7-9 - 15 CASSRYSANTGELFF TGTGCCAGCAGCCGCTACTCTGCGAACACCGGGGAGCTGTTTTTT
- TRBJ1-4 TRBV30 TRBD1 15 CAWSTPTGVYEKLFF TGTGCCTGGAGTACCCCGACAGGGGTGTATGAAAAACTGTTTTTT